The next 3 T cell receptor beta chains were all read from a single sample in a study of T cells in Graves' hyperthyroidism and ophthalmopathy. Amplification of TCR beta CDR3 regions used RNA as the template. During a first-round RT-PCR of the TCR CDR3, the HTBI primer set was used. From the multiplex PCR reads, TCRdb called clonotypes with MiXCR, one entry per CDR3 protein. This table holds about 570,000 distinct CDR3 sequences, around 46% found once. Sequencing input: peripheral blood or thyroid tissue (not recorded which). The receptors here all came from an adult woman with Graves' disease, either hyperthyroidism or ophthalmopathy (not recorded which).

The chain uses TRBV7-2 and TRBJ1-2; 9 nucleotides match TRBD1. V gave up 5 bases and J gave up 4 bases; unmatched junction bases: 8. The CDR3 totals 15 residues. CDR1 SGHTA and CDR2 FQGNSA come from the germline V gene. The CDR3 DNA reads as TGTGCCAGCAGCCCCCACGGGACAGGGCCCTATGGCTACACCTTC. It specifies CASSPHGTGPYGYTF. Full variable domain (rest looked up from reference TRBV7-2 and TRBJ1-2): GAGVSQSPSNKVTEKGKDVELRCDPISGHTALYWYRQSLGQGLEFLIYFQGNSAPDKSGLPSDRFSAERTGGSVSTLTIQRTQQEDSAVYLCASSPHGTGPYGYTFGSGTRLTVV.

Details on this clonotype: Since no conserved phenylalanine or tryptophan closes the CDR3, a read error is the likely cause. The DNA is omitted, as the CDR3 cannot be located on it reliably, and the CDR3 follows TCRdb's listing. The rearrangement links TRBV29-1 to TRBJ2-5; the table's D call, TRBD2, has no DNA check behind it. Termini included, the CDR3 measures 8 amino acids. CDR1 and CDR2 (germline): SQVTM, ANQGSEA. The CDR3 is CSVEAGTS.

Ten or more counts support this clonotype. The chain couples TRBV13 to TRBJ2-5; D is perhaps TRBD2 (6 bases). The V gene lost 1 base and the J gene lost 1 base, with 13 bases spanning the gap. The CDR3 spans 16 residues. Germline V gene lookup returns CDR1 PRHDT and CDR2 FYEKMQ (reference sequence). The CDR3 region is CASSLAQEGFQETQYF. The CDR3 DNA is TGTGCCAGCAGCTTAGCCCAGGAGGGGTTCCAAGAGACCCAGTACTTC.